Below, 16 T cell receptor beta chains from the same sample are listed, as sequenced in a study of breast tumors, draining lymph nodes, adjacent tissues. TCRdb used MiXCR to reprocess the multiplex PCR reads, holding one entry per CDR3 protein. The table includes about 21,000 distinct CDR3 sequences, about 38% detected once. The sample was breast tumor tissue. All receptors come from a female donor with breast cancer. Some clones in this sample may be carry-over from other donors' samples.

V gene TRBV20-1 combines with J gene TRBJ2-3, with unresolved D. The CDR3 is 14 amino acids. The V gene's germline CDR1 is DFQATT and CDR2 SNEGSKA (reference sequence). Trimming shortened V by 0 bases and J by 3 bases, and 10 bases separated the two germline ends. The CDR3 spells CSARDQSGTDTQYF. CDR3 sequence (DNA): TGCAGTGCTAGAGACCAGTCAGGTACAGATACGCAGTATTTT.

This clonotype is labeled medium-sized. The junction differs from germline at one of its ends, possibly a read error. This chain connects TRBV7-9 to TRBJ2-5, with 9 nucleotides matching TRBD2. Germline CDR1 reads SEHNR; CDR2 reads FQNEAQ (reference sequence). The CDR3 sequence is 17 residues long. The CDR3 is CASSRTSGSGSLEPQYF. For the CDR3, the DNA is TGTGCCAGCAGCCGAACATCTGGTAGCGGGAGTTTAGAGCCCCAGTACTTC. The full variable domain, with the rest looked up from reference TRBV7-9 and TRBJ2-5, is DTGVSQNPRHKITKRGQNVTFRCDPISEHNRLYWYRQTLGQGPEFLTYFQNEAQLEKSRLLSDRFSAERPKGSFSTLEIQRTEQGDSAMYLCASSRTSGSGSLEPQYFGPGTRLLVL.

There are many counts of this clonotype. This chain uses TRBV14 with TRBJ2-3, with a possible D match to TRBD2 (7 bases). This CDR3 contains 18 residues. The germline CDR1 and CDR2 sequences are SGHDN and FVKESK. Trimming stripped 0 bases from V and 3 bases from J, with 19 bases between. CDR3 nucleotides: TGTGCCAGCAGCCAAGAGGGGGGGCGGGAGATCTGGACAGATACGCAGTATTTT. Protein sequence: CASSQEGGREIWTDTQYF.

The chain combines TRBV12-3 or TRBV12-4 with TRBJ1-3; D remains unclear. Between the trimmed V and J ends, which lost 7 bases and 8 bases, there was a span of 18 bases. The length of the CDR3 is 14 residues. CDR3 protein: CASKSGELRDTIYF. In DNA, the CDR3 is TGTGCCAGCAAATCAGGAGAACTCAGAGACACCATATATTTT.

The chain employs TRBV5-4 and TRBJ1-4; D gene uncertain. The CDR3 has 15 residues. Germline loops: CDR1 SGHNT, CDR2 YYREEE (reference sequence). V was clipped by 3 bases and J by 8 bases, with 17 bases between them. CDR3 in amino acids: CASSYPGIGVEKLFF. CDR3 nucleotides: TGTGCCAGCAGCTACCCGGGCATCGGTGTCGAAAAACTGTTTTTT.

The rearrangement links TRBV11-2 to TRBJ2-3; maybe TRBD2 (6 bases). The CDR3 spans 16 residues. Germline CDR1 reads SGHAT; CDR2 reads FQNNGV. V was cut by 4 bases and J by 5 bases, with 19 bases left in between. CDR3 DNA sequence: TGTGCCAGCAGCTCGTCTTCGGGAGCGCCGGGAGATACGCAGTATTTT. This sequence encodes CASSSSSGAPGDTQYF. Complete variable domain (other parts from reference TRBV11-2 and TRBJ2-3): EAGVAQSPRYKIIEKRQSVAFWCNPISGHATLYWYQQILGQGPKLLIQFQNNGVVDDSQLPKDRFSAERLKGVDSTLKIQPAKLEDSAVYLCASSSSSGAPGDTQYFGPGTRLTVL.

This rearrangement joins TRBV4-2 to TRBJ1-2; 8 positions match TRBD1. This CDR3 is 15 amino acids long. The germline V gene has CDR1 LGHNA and CDR2 YNFKEQ. With 0 bases clipped from V and 8 bases from J, the junction kept 8 bases outside the gene matches. Here the CDR3 reads CASSQDQDRDGGYTF. In DNA form, the CDR3 reads TGTGCCAGCAGCCAAGATCAGGACAGGGACGGGGGCTACACCTTC.

The CDR3 is CASSEARERNYEQYF. DNA of the CDR3: TGTGCCAGCAGTGAAGCTAGGGAAAGAAATTACGAGCAGTACTTC. The chain is built from TRBV6-1 and TRBJ2-7; D unresolved. CDR1 and CDR2 (germline): MNHNS, SASEGT. The V end was cut by 0 bases, the J end by 4 bases, with 13 bases between. This CDR3 is built from 15 residues.

The chain recombines TRBV7-2 with TRBJ2-3, with no clear D. This CDR3 spans 12 amino acids. Germline V CDR1 and CDR2: SGHTA, FQGNSA. Trimming removed 2 bases at V and 5 bases at J, with 5 bases between. CDR3 DNA sequence: TGTGCCAGCAGCTTACTCAGAGATACGCAGTATTTT. Its protein product is CASSLLRDTQYF. The full variable domain, its missing parts supplied by reference TRBV7-2 and TRBJ2-3, is GAGVSQSPSNKVTEKGKDVELRCDPISGHTALYWYRQSLGQGLEFLIYFQGNSAPDKSGLPSDRFSAERTGGSVSTLTIQRTQQEDSAVYLCASSLLRDTQYFGPGTRLTVL.

V gene TRBV5-1 combines with J gene TRBJ2-3; 13 nucleotides line up with TRBD2. Germline V gene sequence: CDR1 SGHRS, CDR2 YFSETQ. The CDR3 extends over 16 amino acids. Unmatched junction bases numbered 2, after V lost 0 bases and J lost 4 bases. The DNA of the CDR3 is TGCGCCAGCAGCTTGGGACTAGCGGGAGGTGCAGATACGCAGTATTTT. It yields the protein CASSLGLAGGADTQYF. The full variable domain, its missing parts supplied by reference TRBV5-1 and TRBJ2-3, is KAGVTQTPRYLIKTRGQQVTLSCSPISGHRSVSWYQQTPGQGLQFLFEYFSETQRNKGNFPGRFSGRQFSNSRSEMNVSTLELGDSALYLCASSLGLAGGADTQYFGPGTRLTVL.

The V and J genes are TRBV19 and TRBJ1-2; D is perhaps TRBD1 (6 bases). Trimming took 3 bases from V and 4 from J, leaving 15 bases between them. The CDR3 totals 15 residues. The germline CDR1 and CDR2 sequences are LNHDA and SQIVND (reference sequence). Written as DNA, the CDR3 is TGTGCCAGTAGTATTAGGACAGCCCGACCCTATGGCTACACCTTC. This gives the protein CASSIRTARPYGYTF.

This clonotype was seen only a few times. The V call is TRBV3-1, the J call TRBJ1-6, with TRBD1 as a possible D gene (5 bases). The V end lost 1 base, the J end lost 10 bases, and 14 bases lay between the germline ends. Germline CDR1 is LGHDT and CDR2 is YNNKEL (reference sequence). CDR3 length equals 15 residues. The CDR3 spells CASSQGRGLGSPLHF. As DNA, the CDR3 is TGTGCCAGCAGCCAAGGAAGGGGTCTCGGGTCACCCCTCCACTTT. The variable domain in full, completed from reference TRBV3-1 and TRBJ1-6, reads DTAVSQTPKYLVTQMGNDKSIKCEQNLGHDTMYWYKQDSKKFLKIMFSYNNKELIINETVPNRFSPKSPDKAHLNLHINSLELGDSAVYFCASSQGRGLGSPLHFGNGTRLTVT.

This clonotype was found many times. The rearrangement links TRBV6-6 to TRBJ1-2, with 12 bases lining up with TRBD1. Trimming at V came to 8 bases and at J to 2 bases, leaving 12 bases not matched to a gene. Germline values: CDR1 MNHNY, CDR2 SVGAGI (reference sequence). This CDR3 spans 17 amino acids. The CDR3 protein is CASGGPGQGAGNYGYTF. CDR3 DNA: TGTGCCAGCGGAGGCCCGGGACAGGGGGCAGGGAACTATGGCTACACCTTC.

The V call is TRBV10-3, the J call TRBJ2-6, with 10 bases that match TRBD1. The CDR3 length is 17 residues. CDR1 is ENHRY and CDR2 is SYGVKD in the germline V gene. With V trimmed by 4 bases and J by 0 bases, 3 bases remained unmatched. In nucleotides, the CDR3 is TGTGCCATCAGTGCTAGGACAGGGGGCTCTGGGGCCAACGTCCTGACTTTC. Encoded protein: CAISARTGGSGANVLTF.

The chain combines TRBV12-3 or TRBV12-4 with TRBJ1-2; 7 bases align to TRBD1. The V and J ends lost 6 bases and 4 bases, in that order; junction bases with no gene match: 14. The CDR3 extends over 16 amino acids. CDR3 DNA: TGTGCCAGCAGCCGCCAGGGGGGAACCTTCGGCTATGGCTACACCTTC. Translated: CASSRQGGTFGYGYTF.

The J gene is TRBJ2-6, the V gene TRBV5-1, with a tentative D call TRBD1 (5 bases). V lost 5 bases, J lost 7 bases, and 16 bases lay in between. The CDR3 sequence is 15 residues long. The germline V gene has CDR1 SGHRS and CDR2 YFSETQ. The CDR3 reads CASRLQGGCANVLTF. Written as DNA, the CDR3 is TGCGCCAGCAGACTGCAGGGTGGTTGTGCCAACGTCCTGACTTTC.